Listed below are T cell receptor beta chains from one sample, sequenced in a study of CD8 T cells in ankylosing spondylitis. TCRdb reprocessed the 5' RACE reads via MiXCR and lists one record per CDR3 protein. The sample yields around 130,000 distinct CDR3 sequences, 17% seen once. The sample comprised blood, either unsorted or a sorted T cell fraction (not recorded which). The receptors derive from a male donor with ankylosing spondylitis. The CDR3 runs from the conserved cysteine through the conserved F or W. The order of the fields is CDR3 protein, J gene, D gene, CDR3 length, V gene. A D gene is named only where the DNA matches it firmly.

CDR3 protein: CASSLGLSLYQGDEQFF; J gene: TRBJ2-1; D gene: -; CDR3 length: 17; V gene: TRBV13
CDR3 protein: CASSLMGEGTEAFF; J gene: TRBJ1-1; D gene: -; CDR3 length: 14; V gene: TRBV5-1
CDR3 protein: CASSSGWVGEKLFF; J gene: TRBJ1-4; D gene: -; CDR3 length: 14; V gene: TRBV12-3/TRBV12-4
CDR3 protein: CSVDPTGENNEQFF; J gene: TRBJ2-1; D gene: TRBD1; CDR3 length: 14; V gene: TRBV29-1
CDR3 protein: CASSGGPYEQYF; J gene: TRBJ2-7; D gene: -; CDR3 length: 12; V gene: TRBV5-8
CDR3 protein: CASSPLDSPTGELFF; J gene: TRBJ2-2; D gene: -; CDR3 length: 15; V gene: TRBV18
CDR3 protein: CASGLGPGLSPPGANVLTF; J gene: TRBJ2-6; D gene: -; CDR3 length: 19; V gene: TRBV12-5
CDR3 protein: CASSLTGDTQMQTNYGYTF; J gene: TRBJ1-2; D gene: -; CDR3 length: 19; V gene: TRBV7-3
CDR3 protein: CALSDEAGGPYNEQFF; J gene: TRBJ2-1; D gene: TRBD2; CDR3 length: 16; V gene: TRBV18
CDR3 protein: CASSLVSHEQYF; J gene: TRBJ2-7; D gene: -; CDR3 length: 12; V gene: TRBV7-9
CDR3 protein: CASGQGHEQFF; J gene: TRBJ2-1; D gene: -; CDR3 length: 11; V gene: TRBV5-1
CDR3 protein: CASRRGQGTYNEQFF; J gene: TRBJ2-1; D gene: TRBD1; CDR3 length: 15; V gene: TRBV7-9
CDR3 protein: CASSTTGASPLHF; J gene: TRBJ1-6; D gene: TRBD1; CDR3 length: 13; V gene: TRBV12-3/TRBV12-4
CDR3 protein: CASSQTDIRVYNEQFF; J gene: TRBJ2-1; D gene: -; CDR3 length: 16; V gene: TRBV4-1
CDR3 protein: CASSSGQVSNQPQHF; J gene: TRBJ1-5; D gene: TRBD1; CDR3 length: 15; V gene: TRBV5-6
CDR3 protein: CASSFGNSYEQYF; J gene: TRBJ2-7; D gene: -; CDR3 length: 13; V gene: TRBV12-3/TRBV12-4
CDR3 protein: CASGTTSGTGELFF; J gene: TRBJ2-2; D gene: -; CDR3 length: 14; V gene: TRBV21-1
CDR3 protein: CASSGTNSYEQYF; J gene: TRBJ2-7; D gene: -; CDR3 length: 13; V gene: TRBV13
CDR3 protein: CSATLLAESYNEQFF; J gene: TRBJ2-1; D gene: -; CDR3 length: 15; V gene: TRBV20-1
CDR3 protein: CASSPGTGIWHTEAFF; J gene: TRBJ1-1; D gene: TRBD1; CDR3 length: 16; V gene: TRBV27
CDR3 protein: CAISERSSGMDNEQFF; J gene: TRBJ2-1; D gene: TRBD2; CDR3 length: 16; V gene: TRBV10-3
CDR3 protein: CASSPGQPSTDTQYF; J gene: TRBJ2-3; D gene: TRBD1; CDR3 length: 15; V gene: TRBV5-1
CDR3 protein: CASSTRLAETTDTQYF; J gene: TRBJ2-3; D gene: TRBD2; CDR3 length: 16; V gene: TRBV9
CDR3 protein: CASSYRLAGNEQFF; J gene: TRBJ2-1; D gene: TRBD2; CDR3 length: 14; V gene: TRBV5-1
CDR3 protein: CASSEAGSGYEQYF; J gene: TRBJ2-7; D gene: -; CDR3 length: 14; V gene: TRBV5-1
CDR3 protein: CASRLLTGELFF; J gene: TRBJ2-2; D gene: -; CDR3 length: 12; V gene: TRBV27
CDR3 protein: CATRSGSYNEQFF; J gene: TRBJ2-1; D gene: -; CDR3 length: 13; V gene: TRBV24-1
CDR3 protein: CASSFRQAGLTFF; J gene: TRBJ2-1; D gene: -; CDR3 length: 13; V gene: TRBV7-6
CDR3 protein: CASSTGGRAERVVYNEQFF; J gene: TRBJ2-1; D gene: TRBD2; CDR3 length: 19; V gene: TRBV6-2/TRBV6-3
CDR3 protein: CASSPPASSIGQYF; J gene: TRBJ2-7; D gene: -; CDR3 length: 14; V gene: TRBV18
CDR3 protein: CASSLSFGGWYEQYF; J gene: TRBJ2-7; D gene: -; CDR3 length: 15; V gene: TRBV27
CDR3 protein: CASSEPREIGYNEQFF; J gene: TRBJ2-1; D gene: -; CDR3 length: 16; V gene: TRBV6-1
CDR3 protein: CASKDSREKLFF; J gene: TRBJ1-4; D gene: -; CDR3 length: 12; V gene: TRBV7-2
CDR3 protein: CASSQKRGGPYEQYF; J gene: TRBJ2-7; D gene: TRBD2; CDR3 length: 15; V gene: TRBV4-1
CDR3 protein: CASTGTSFNEQFF; J gene: TRBJ2-1; D gene: TRBD2; CDR3 length: 13; V gene: TRBV27
CDR3 protein: CASSPGTDSGNTIYF; J gene: TRBJ1-3; D gene: TRBD1; CDR3 length: 15; V gene: TRBV7-6
CDR3 protein: CASMFPGRTGELFF; J gene: TRBJ2-2; D gene: -; CDR3 length: 14; V gene: TRBV28
CDR3 protein: CASRGFTGETGNTEAFF; J gene: TRBJ1-1; D gene: TRBD1; CDR3 length: 17; V gene: TRBV2
CDR3 protein: CASSLLTGNQPQHF; J gene: TRBJ1-5; D gene: -; CDR3 length: 14; V gene: TRBV5-6
CDR3 protein: CASSAQAYGYTF; J gene: TRBJ1-2; D gene: -; CDR3 length: 12; V gene: TRBV9
CDR3 protein: CASSPQPGVSSYEQYF; J gene: TRBJ2-7; D gene: -; CDR3 length: 16; V gene: TRBV4-1
CDR3 protein: CASSPGVRSSGANVLTF; J gene: TRBJ2-6; D gene: -; CDR3 length: 17; V gene: TRBV7-6
CDR3 protein: CASTLVGLADTQYF; J gene: TRBJ2-3; D gene: -; CDR3 length: 14; V gene: TRBV7-2
CDR3 protein: CASSERGIGYGYTF; J gene: TRBJ1-2; D gene: -; CDR3 length: 14; V gene: TRBV2
CDR3 protein: CATSERGVTEAFF; J gene: TRBJ1-1; D gene: -; CDR3 length: 13; V gene: TRBV15
CDR3 protein: CSARDEAGGPYEQYF; J gene: TRBJ2-7; D gene: TRBD2; CDR3 length: 15; V gene: TRBV20-1